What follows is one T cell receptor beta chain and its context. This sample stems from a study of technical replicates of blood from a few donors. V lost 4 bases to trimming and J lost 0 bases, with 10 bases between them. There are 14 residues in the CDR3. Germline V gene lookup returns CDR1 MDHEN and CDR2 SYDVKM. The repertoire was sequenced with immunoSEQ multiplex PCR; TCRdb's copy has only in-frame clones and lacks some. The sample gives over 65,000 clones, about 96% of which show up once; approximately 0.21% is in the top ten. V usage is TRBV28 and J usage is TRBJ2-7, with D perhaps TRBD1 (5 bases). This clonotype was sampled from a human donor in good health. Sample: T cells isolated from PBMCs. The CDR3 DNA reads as TGTGCCAGCAGTTCTCATCAGGGCTCCTACGAGCAGTACTTC. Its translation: CASSSHQGSYEQYF.